Sequencing of this TCR beta chain was carried out in a study of regulatory and conventional T cells in RAG deficiency. Clones were sequenced by immunoSEQ multiplex PCR, and TCRdb holds only the in-frame ones, with some missing. The sample has roughly 32,000 clones; approximately 96% are singletons. Blood CD4+ CD25-low CD127-high conventional T cells supplied the genomic DNA template. V gave up 0 bases and J gave up 9 bases, with 6 bases separating them. This CDR3 contains 13 residues. Germline V lookup: CDR1 LNHNV, CDR2 YYDKDF (reference sequence). These data also featured in a second study, about regulatory T cells. From that study: Primers: 52 TRBV forward and 13 TRBJ reverse.

This rearrangement joins TRBV15 to TRBJ1-6; D gene ambiguous. This receptor was obtained from a human donor in good health. Material: CD25- CD4+ T cells sorted from blood. CDR3 DNA: TGTGCCACCAGCAGAGATCGGGGTTCACCCCTCCACTTT. Amino acid sequence: CATSRDRGSPLHF.